This paragraph reports one T cell receptor beta chain. Germline-derived CDR1 and CDR2 are SEHNR and FQNEAQ (reference sequence). The length of the CDR3 is 15 residues. Losses at the gene ends were 0 bases for V and 7 bases for J; bases not matched to a gene: 5. Sequencing used immunoSEQ multiplex PCR; TCRdb keeps in-frame clones, though not all of them. The table shows over 65,000 clones, with 84% occurring only once. If patients had autoimmune disease history or systemic immunosuppression, they were excluded. Blood specimens came from baseline, cycle 4 day 1, and cycle 7 day 1. The entry originates in a study of OX40 agonist ivuxolimab in advanced cancers.

The sample was CD4+ or CD8+ T cells sorted from blood, taken in a trial of the OX40 agonist ivuxolimab. The origin of this receptor is an adult with an advanced solid tumor such as melanoma, head and neck, liver or kidney cancer. The chain combines TRBV7-9 with TRBJ2-1; TRBD2 agrees at 8 bases. CDR3 bases: TGTGCCAGCAGCTTAGCCAGCGGGAGACCTAATGAGCAGTTCTTC. Its protein is CASSLASGRPNEQFF.